These 32 T cell receptor beta chains came from one sample sequenced in a study of OX40 agonist ivuxolimab in advanced cancers. The method was immunoSEQ multiplex PCR; TCRdb's version includes in-frame clones alone and lacks a portion of them. The sample has roughly 70,000 clones, 88% seen once. The sequencing here drew on CD4+ or CD8+ T cells sorted from blood, taken in a trial of the OX40 agonist ivuxolimab. The receptors originated from an adult with an advanced solid tumor such as melanoma, head and neck, liver or kidney cancer.

The chain uses TRBV5-6 and TRBJ1-5; 9 bases are shared with TRBD1. This CDR3 contains 15 residues. Trimming took 6 bases from V and 5 from J; bases not matched to a gene: 9. Germline loops: CDR1 SGHDT, CDR2 YYEEEE. The CDR3: CASTQGTGLYQPQHF. The CDR3 DNA follows: TGTGCCAGCACCCAGGGGACAGGGCTGTATCAGCCCCAGCATTTT.

The rearrangement links TRBV5-1 to TRBJ1-1; 8 bases match TRBD1. CDR1 and CDR2 from the germline V gene are SGHRS and YFSETQ. The CDR3 spans 14 residues. Trimming took 5 bases from V and 1 from J; bases not matched to a gene: 4. The CDR3 nucleotides are TGCGCCAGCAGATCAGGGGGCCGGAACACTGAAGCTTTCTTT. This sequence encodes CASRSGGRNTEAFF. Full variable domain (remainder filled in from reference TRBV5-1 and TRBJ1-1): KAGVTQTPRYLIKTRGQQVTLSCSPISGHRSVSWYQQTPGQGLQFLFEYFSETQRNKGNFPGRFSGRQFSNSRSEMNVSTLELGDSALYLCASRSGGRNTEAFFGQGTRLTVV.

This clone was observed once. Here the CDR3 reads CASSPNDLRMTSETQYF. CDR3 in DNA: TGTGCCAGCTCACCAAACGACCTCAGGATGACCTCAGAGACCCAGTACTTC. V usage is TRBV18 and J usage is TRBJ2-5; D is undetermined. The CDR3 has 17 amino acids. Trimming cost V 2 bases and J 4 bases, with 20 bases left between them. Looked up from germline, CDR1 is KGHSH and CDR2 is LQKENI.

Concerning this clone: The junction departs from the called germline gene at one end, perhaps through a read error. V is TRBV7-8 and J is TRBJ2-2; TRBD2 agrees at 11 bases. The germline CDR1 and CDR2 sequences are SGHVS and FQNEAQ. This CDR3 comprises 13 residues. CDR3 amino acids: CASSLAGGGELFF. DNA for the CDR3: TGTGCCAGCAGTTTAGCGGGAGGGGGGGAGCTGTTTTTT.

This clone was counted once. The V and J genes are TRBV4-2 and TRBJ2-3, with TRBD2 matching over 12 bases. CDR3 size: 16 residues. Per germline, CDR1 LGHNA and CDR2 YNFKEQ. J gave up 2 bases and V 4 bases, and 4 bases lay outside the gene matches. The CDR3 coding sequence is TGTGCCAGCAGCCGAGGACTAGCGGGAACCACAGATACGCAGTATTTT. It codes for CASSRGLAGTTDTQYF.

This sequence joins TRBV5-6 and TRBJ1-5; D possibly corresponds to TRBD1 (5 bases). Per germline, CDR1 SGHDT and CDR2 YYEEEE. The CDR3 is 16 residues long. V shed 4 bases and J shed 7 bases, with 21 bases lying between them. CDR3 residues: CASSAGLGREGQPQHF. The CDR3 nucleotides read TGTGCCAGCAGCGCGGGACTGGGGAGGGAGGGACAGCCCCAGCATTTT.

The rearrangement uses TRBV6-5 and TRBJ1-4; D may be TRBD1 (5 bases). Germline V CDR1 and CDR2: MNHEY, SVGAGI. Trimming cost V 5 bases and J 6 bases, with 10 bases left between them. There are 13 residues in the CDR3. CDR3 protein: CASSTGEDEKLFF. CDR3 DNA sequence: TGTGCCAGCAGTACAGGAGAGGATGAAAAACTGTTTTTT.

This clone was picked up one time. The chain employs TRBV7-3 and TRBJ1-3; TRBD1 might be the D (6 bases). This CDR3 spans 12 amino acids. Trimming removed 5 bases at V and 4 bases at J, with 6 bases between. Germline lookup yields CDR1 SGHTA and CDR2 FQGTGA. This CDR3 reads CASSQGGNTIYF. For the CDR3, the DNA is TGTGCCAGCAGCCAGGGGGGAAACACCATATATTTT.

V gene TRBV19 combines with J gene TRBJ2-7, with D unresolved. CDR3 size: 13 residues. Germline CDR1 is LNHDA and CDR2 is SQIVND (reference sequence). V lost 4 bases to trimming and J lost 2 bases, with 9 bases between them. The CDR3 protein is CASSTYETYEQYF. In DNA form, the CDR3 reads TGTGCCAGTAGTACATACGAAACCTACGAGCAGTACTTC.

The chain joins TRBV5-4 to TRBJ2-1; 9 bases map to TRBD2. With V trimmed by 3 bases and J by 7 bases, 11 bases remained unmatched. This CDR3 comprises 16 residues. CDR1 and CDR2 from the germline V gene are SGHNT and YYREEE (reference sequence). The CDR3 sequence: CASSSLAGGPNNEQFF. The CDR3 DNA reads as TGTGCCAGCAGCTCACTAGCGGGCGGCCCGAATAATGAGCAGTTCTTC.

V gene TRBV2 combines with J gene TRBJ2-7; TRBD1 matches at 9 bases. Germline lookup yields CDR1 SNHLY and CDR2 FYNNEI. CDR3 length: 15 residues. The CDR3, as DNA: TGTGCTACAAGCTCGGGCGGGACAGGGTCCTACGAGCAGTACTTC. Translation gives CATSSGGTGSYEQYF.

This chain joins TRBV28 and TRBJ2-7; TRBD1 is a possible D gene (6 bases). The germline CDR1 and CDR2 sequences are MDHEN and SYDVKM. The CDR3 loop spans 14 amino acids. V was clipped by 6 bases and J by 3 bases, with 15 bases between them. The CDR3 is CASSRRTANYEQYF. The DNA of the CDR3 is TGTGCCAGCAGCCGCCGGACAGCTAACTACGAGCAGTACTTC. Full variable domain (missing parts from reference TRBV28 and TRBJ2-7): DVKVTQSSRYLVKRTGEKVFLECVQDMDHENMFWYRQDPGLGLRLIYFSYDVKMKEKGDIPEGYSVSREKKERFSLILESASTNQTSMYLCASSRRTANYEQYFGPGTRLTVT.

CDR3 in DNA: TGTGCCAGCAGCCCGCAGGGAAACTCTGGAAACACCATATATTTT. Its translation: CASSPQGNSGNTIYF. V is TRBV7-9 and J is TRBJ1-3; TRBD1 is a possible D gene (5 bases). Germline V gene sequence: CDR1 SEHNR, CDR2 FQNEAQ (reference sequence). The CDR3 totals 15 residues. The germline V and J ends were trimmed by 5 bases and 0 bases, with 11 bases remaining between them.

The rearrangement uses TRBV11-2 and TRBJ2-7, with D hard to call. Trimming removed 1 base from V and 2 bases from J, with 6 bases in between. The CDR3 covers 13 residues. From germline, CDR1 is SGHAT and CDR2 FQNNGV. The CDR3 nucleotides are TGTGCCAGCAGCTTAGCAGTAACCTACGAGCAGTACTTC. Amino acids: CASSLAVTYEQYF.

The chain combines TRBV4-1 with TRBJ1-1; the D gene is possibly TRBD1 (5 bases). The length of the CDR3 is 15 residues. Germline V gives CDR1 MGHRA, CDR2 YSYEKL. The germline V and J ends were trimmed by 1 base and 0 bases, with 9 bases remaining between them. In DNA, the CDR3 is TGCGCCAGCAGCCAAGCGGGACCCTTGAACACTGAAGCTTTCTTT. This sequence encodes CASSQAGPLNTEAFF.

The V call is TRBV11-3, the J call TRBJ2-1, with 9 nucleotides matching TRBD2. The CDR3 contains 15 residues. Trimming removed 4 bases from V and 8 bases from J; junction bases left unmatched: 9. Germline CDR1 SGHNT, CDR2 YENEEA. CDR3 region: CASSSRSGRLDEQFF. CDR3 nucleotide sequence: TGTGCCAGCAGCTCCCGGAGCGGGAGGCTCGATGAGCAGTTCTTC. The complete variable domain, with remaining parts taken from reference TRBV11-3 and TRBJ2-1, reads EAGVVQSPRYKIIEKKQPVAFWCNPISGHNTLYWYLQNLGQGPELLIRYENEEAVDDSQLPKDRFSAERLKGVDSTLKIQPAELGDSAVYLCASSSRSGRLDEQFFGPGTRLTVL.

V gene TRBV5-5 combines with J gene TRBJ1-3; no reliable D call. Between the trimmed V and J ends, which lost 4 bases and 5 bases, there was a span of 13 bases. The length of the CDR3 is 14 residues. Germline-derived CDR1 and CDR2 are SGHKS and YYEKEE (reference sequence). The CDR3 sequence: CASSPDPPRNTIYF. The CDR3 nucleotides are TGTGCCAGCAGCCCGGATCCACCCAGAAACACCATATATTTT.

The chain links TRBV15 to TRBJ1-4; possibly TRBD1 for D (5 bases). The CDR3 totals 16 residues. Looked up from germline, CDR1 is LNHNV and CDR2 is YYDKDF (reference sequence). With 2 bases removed from V and 5 bases from J, the gap between germline ends came to 15 bases. CDR3 sequence reads: CATSRSPEAGNEKLFF. The CDR3 coding sequence is TGTGCCACCAGCAGATCTCCGGAGGCAGGGAATGAAAAACTGTTTTTT.

This chain uses TRBV6-5 with TRBJ2-2, with a possible D match to TRBD2 (6 bases). The germline gives CDR1 MNHEY, CDR2 SVGAGI. The CDR3 extends over 15 amino acids. V was trimmed by 6 bases and J by 2 bases, leaving 13 bases between them. Written as DNA, the CDR3 is TGTGCCAGCAGGGGTGGGCGGGGAAACACCGGGGAGCTGTTTTTT. Its translation: CASRGGRGNTGELFF.

This clone has more than one count but fewer than ten. The V and J genes are TRBV2 and TRBJ2-7; D is perhaps TRBD1 (5 bases). The CDR3 is made up of 15 amino acids. Trimming shortened V by 6 bases and J by 1 base, and 16 bases separated the two germline ends. Germline CDR1 and CDR2: SNHLY and FYNNEI. This CDR3 reads CASRSPRGWSYEQYF. CDR3 sequence (DNA): TGTGCCAGCAGAAGCCCAAGGGGATGGTCCTACGAGCAGTACTTC. Full variable domain (outside the CDR3, taken from reference TRBV2 and TRBJ2-7): EPEVTQTPSHQVTQMGQEVILRCVPISNHLYFYWYRQILGQKVEFLVSFYNNEISEKSEIFDDQFSVERPDGSNFTLKIRSTKLEDSAMYFCASRSPRGWSYEQYFGPGTRLTVT.

This clone was detected only a few times. V is TRBV5-6 and J is TRBJ2-5; 9 bases agree with TRBD1. Germline values: CDR1 SGHDT, CDR2 YYEEEE. This CDR3 has 14 residues. Trimming cost V 3 bases and J 4 bases; bases outside gene matches: 4. DNA for the CDR3: TGTGCCAGCAGCTCGGACAGGGGTGTAGAGACCCAGTACTTC. It is translated as CASSSDRGVETQYF.

The gene calls are TRBV6-5 and TRBJ1-1; D uncertain. Germline V gene sequence: CDR1 MNHEY, CDR2 SVGAGI. Trimming pared 5 bases from V and 3 bases from J, leaving 10 bases between. This CDR3 has 13 amino acids. CDR3 protein: CASSVQRDTEAFF. In nucleotides, the CDR3 is TGTGCCAGCAGTGTACAGAGAGACACTGAAGCTTTCTTT.

This clone appeared once. V is TRBV6-5 and J is TRBJ1-4, with a weak D call TRBD1 (5 bases). Germline V CDR1 and CDR2: MNHEY, SVGAGI. The CDR3 length is 15 residues. The germline V and J ends were trimmed by 5 bases and 8 bases, with 18 bases remaining between them. The CDR3 is CASSHEWRGREKLFF. CDR3 nucleotides: TGTGCCAGCAGTCACGAGTGGCGGGGGAGGGAAAAACTGTTTTTT.

The chain carries TRBV19 and TRBJ1-5; D might be TRBD1 (5 bases). Trimming removed 0 bases from V and 2 bases from J, with 8 bases in between. Germline V gene data show CDR1 as LNHDA and CDR2 as SQIVND (reference sequence). The CDR3 contains 15 residues. The CDR3 region is CASSIEGVGNQPQHF. Here the CDR3 DNA reads TGTGCCAGTAGTATAGAGGGGGTAGGCAATCAGCCCCAGCATTTT.

The chain joins TRBV27 to TRBJ1-1, with 8 bases aligning to TRBD1. The CDR3 runs to 16 residues. Germline V CDR1 and CDR2: MNHEY, SMNVEV (reference sequence). The ends lost 5 bases at V and 0 bases at J; junction bases unmatched: 8. CDR3: CASSGRQGMMNTEAFF. The DNA for the CDR3 is TGTGCCAGCAGTGGGCGACAGGGGATGATGAACACTGAAGCTTTCTTT.

The chain carries TRBV28 and TRBJ1-1, with D hard to call. The CDR3 runs to 10 residues. CDR1 is MDHEN, CDR2 SYDVKM, per germline. V lost 7 bases and J lost 7, with 7 bases in between. CDR3 sequence reads: CASIKYEAFF. The CDR3 DNA reads as TGTGCCAGCATTAAGTATGAAGCTTTCTTT.

The DNA for the CDR3 is TGTGCCAGCAGTGAAACAGGGGATGACACCGGGGAGCTGTTTTTT. Amino acids: CASSETGDDTGELFF. The rearrangement uses TRBV2 and TRBJ2-2; TRBD1 matches 7 bases. Germline CDR1 and CDR2: SNHLY and FYNNEI. The V gene end was trimmed by 2 bases and the J gene end by 3 bases; junction bases not matched to a gene: 3. The CDR3 spans 15 residues.

Turning to this clone: At one of its ends the junction is not consistent with the germline gene, which may arise from a read error. CDR3 loop: CASREGSYEQYF. Here the CDR3 DNA reads TGTGCCAGCAGGGAAGGCTCCTACGAGCAGTACTTC. This chain uses TRBV2 with TRBJ2-7; no clear D. This CDR3 comprises 12 residues. Germline V CDR1 and CDR2: SNHLY, FYNNEI.

This chain connects TRBV7-6 to TRBJ2-4, with D tentatively TRBD2 (5 bases). The CDR3 runs 13 residues. Germline V gives CDR1 SGHVS, CDR2 FNYEAQ. The V and J ends lost 5 bases and 9 bases respectively, with 14 bases between them. DNA for the CDR3: TGTGCCAGCAGCCCTTTAACGGAGGTCATTCAGTACTTC. Translating gives CASSPLTEVIQYF.

This clone is a singleton in its sample. This chain connects TRBV11-2 to TRBJ2-1, with D possibly TRBD2 on 6 matching bases. The CDR3 has 15 amino acids. The V gene lost 2 bases and the J gene lost 0 bases, with 8 bases spanning the gap. The germline V gene encodes CDR1 SGHAT and CDR2 FQNNGV. This CDR3 reads CASSLRRGSYNEQFF. The CDR3 nucleotides read TGTGCCAGCAGCTTACGGAGGGGCTCCTACAATGAGCAGTTCTTC.

The CDR3 region is CASSSGQGETEAFF. The CDR3 coding sequence is TGTGCCAGTAGTAGCGGACAGGGAGAAACTGAAGCTTTCTTT. The chain combines TRBV19 with TRBJ1-1; TRBD1 matches at 8 bases. J gave up 5 bases and V 4 bases, and 6 bases lay outside the gene matches. CDR1 and CDR2 from the germline V gene are LNHDA and SQIVND (reference sequence). This CDR3 has 14 amino acids.

This CDR3 is CASSSQRGAGETQYF. CDR3 sequence (DNA): TGTGCCAGCAGCTCCCAGCGGGGGGCTGGGGAGACCCAGTACTTC. The rearrangement links TRBV28 to TRBJ2-5; 9 bases align to TRBD2. The ends lost 6 bases at V and 5 bases at J; junction bases unmatched: 10. CDR1 is MDHEN and CDR2 is SYDVKM in the germline V gene. The CDR3 runs 15 residues.